Described below is a single T cell receptor beta chain sequence and its context. Its antigen is undetermined. This entry is derived from a study of CD8 T cells in Susac syndrome. Sequencing of TCR beta, carried out with a high-throughput approach, was applied to CD8+ and CD4+ T cells from the blood. Negative isolation yielded CD4+ and CD8+ T cells, and FACS enriched TEMRA cells. A quantity of about 0.45 to 1 ug RNA underwent reverse transcription using random hexamers. It was immunoSEQ multiplex PCR that amplified TCR beta CDR3 across 54 Vbeta and 13 Jbeta. TCRdb ran MiXCR on the immunoSEQ multiplex PCR reads and lists one entry per CDR3 protein. Here the sample spans 69,000 or so distinct CDR3 sequences, roughly 94% being singletons. CDR1 is KGHDR and CDR2 is SFDVKD in the germline V gene. The CDR3 is made up of 15 amino acids. The V gene lost 4 bases and the J gene lost 4 bases, with 13 bases spanning the gap.

Study-wide results and caveats: The number of individuals included in the study's TCR sequencing and HLA analysis was acknowledged as relatively small.

The specimen was CD8+ T cells from PBMCs. This TCR was recovered from a human donor with multiple sclerosis. The J gene is TRBJ1-3, the V gene TRBV24-1, with D hard to call. CDR3 region: CATSDESPAGNTIYF. CDR3 DNA: TGTGCCACCAGTGACGAGTCCCCGGCGGGAAACACCATATATTTT.